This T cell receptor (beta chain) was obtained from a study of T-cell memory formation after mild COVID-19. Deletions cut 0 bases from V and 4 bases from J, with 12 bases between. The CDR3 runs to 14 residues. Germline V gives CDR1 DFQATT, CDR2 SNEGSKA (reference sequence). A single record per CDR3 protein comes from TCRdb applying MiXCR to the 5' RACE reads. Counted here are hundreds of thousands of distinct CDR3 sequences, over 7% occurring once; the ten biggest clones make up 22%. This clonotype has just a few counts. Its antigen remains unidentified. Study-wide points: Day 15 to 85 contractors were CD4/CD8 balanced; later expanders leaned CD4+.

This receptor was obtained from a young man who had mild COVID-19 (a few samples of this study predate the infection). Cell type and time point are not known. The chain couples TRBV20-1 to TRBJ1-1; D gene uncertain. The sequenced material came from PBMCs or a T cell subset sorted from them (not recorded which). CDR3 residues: CSAREDRGITEAFF. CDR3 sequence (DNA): TGCAGTGCTAGAGAGGACCGAGGAATCACTGAAGCTTTCTTT.